This is a list of T cell receptor beta chains from one sample in a study of T cell responses to AZD1222 COVID-19 vaccine. The method was immunoSEQ multiplex PCR; TCRdb's version includes in-frame clones alone and lacks a portion of them. This sample has roughly 190,000 clones, with around 90% found just once. The sample was peripheral blood, taken on day 0 of AZD1222 vaccination. The receptor source for this set is an adult in good health. The CDR3 runs from the conserved cysteine through the conserved F or W. Each record gives: V gene, J gene, D gene, clone size, CDR3 protein, CDR3 DNA. A D gene is named only where the DNA matches it firmly. Where a row states a size, it is once, few, many or the class of an expanded clone; other rows omit it.

V: TRBV21-1
J: TRBJ1-1
D: .
size: .
CDR3: CASNQGTPEKENTEAFF
DNA: TGTGCCAGCAACCAGGGGACACCTGAAAAGGAGAACACTGAAGCTTTCTTT

V: TRBV5-1
J: TRBJ2-5
D: .
size: .
CDR3: CASSLFRAQQLETQYF
DNA: TGCGCCAGCAGCTTGTTTCGAGCACAGCAGTTAGAGACCCAGTACTTC

V: TRBV9
J: TRBJ1-1
D: .
size: .
CDR3: CASSVGSWGGVNTEAFF
DNA: TGTGCCAGCAGCGTAGGATCCTGGGGTGGGGTGAACACTGAAGCTTTCTTT

V: TRBV2
J: TRBJ1-2
D: .
size: .
CDR3: CASRQQIYGYTF
DNA: TGTGCCAGCAGGCAACAGATCTATGGCTACACCTTC

V: TRBV4-2
J: TRBJ2-7
D: TRBD2
size: .
CDR3: CASSQEALAEIYEQYF
DNA: TGTGCCAGCAGCCAAGAGGCCCTAGCGGAGATCTACGAGCAGTACTTC

V: TRBV24-1
J: TRBJ2-5
D: TRBD1
size: .
CDR3: CATSPFTGASKETQYF
DNA: TGTGCCACCAGTCCTTTTACAGGGGCCTCCAAAGAGACCCAGTACTTC

V: TRBV5-1
J: TRBJ1-1
D: .
size: .
CDR3: CASSLASADTEAFF
DNA: TGCGCCAGCAGCTTGGCCTCGGCAGACACTGAAGCTTTCTTT

V: TRBV9
J: TRBJ2-5
D: TRBD1
size: .
CDR3: CASSIMGQVQETQYF
DNA: TGTGCCAGCAGCATTATGGGACAGGTTCAAGAGACCCAGTACTTC

V: TRBV5-4
J: TRBJ1-5
D: TRBD1
size: .
CDR3: CASSAGGGGLYSNQPQHF
DNA: TGTGCCAGCAGCGCAGGGGGGGGAGGCCTATATAGCAATCAGCCCCAGCATTTT

V: TRBV6-5
J: TRBJ2-2
D: .
size: .
CDR3: CASSYDSGTGELFF
DNA: TGTGCCAGCAGTTATGACAGCGGCACCGGGGAGCTGTTTTTT

V: TRBV3-1/TRBV3-2
J: TRBJ1-1
D: TRBD1
size: once
CDR3: CASRETGVRTEAFF
DNA: TGTGCCAGCAGAGAGACAGGGGTCCGCACTGAAGCTTTCTTT

V: TRBV27
J: TRBJ1-6
D: .
size: .
CDR3: CASSFLAGDSPLHF
DNA: TGTGCCAGCAGTTTCTTGGCAGGGGATTCACCCCTCCACTTT

V: TRBV12-3/TRBV12-4
J: TRBJ2-7
D: .
size: .
CDR3: CASSRDFSYEQYF
DNA: TGTGCCAGCAGCCGGGACTTCTCCTACGAGCAGTACTTC

V: TRBV7-9
J: TRBJ1-4
D: TRBD1
size: .
CDR3: CASSRTRGGLTNEKLFF
DNA: TGTGCCAGCAGCCGTACCAGGGGGGGACTAACTAATGAAAAACTGTTTTTT

V: TRBV19
J: TRBJ2-7
D: TRBD1
size: once
CDR3: CASSPRAGGLYEQYF
DNA: TGTGCCAGTAGCCCGAGGGCAGGGGGTTTGTACGAGCAGTACTTC

V: TRBV28
J: TRBJ2-7
D: TRBD2
size: .
CDR3: CASSFGGGPGEQYF
DNA: TGTGCCAGCAGTTTTGGGGGAGGGCCGGGAGAGCAGTACTTC

V: TRBV19
J: TRBJ2-2
D: TRBD1
size: once
CDR3: CASSGTGVNTGELFF
DNA: TGTGCCAGCTCCGGGACAGGGGTGAACACCGGGGAGCTGTTTTTT

V: TRBV11-2
J: TRBJ2-5
D: .
size: .
CDR3: CASSLQGIETQYF
DNA: TGTGCCAGCAGCTTACAGGGTATAGAGACCCAGTACTTC

V: TRBV9
J: TRBJ1-6
D: TRBD1
size: .
CDR3: CASSVTGDYNSPLHF
DNA: TGTGCCAGCAGCGTGACAGGGGATTATAATTCACCCCTCCACTTT

V: TRBV24-1
J: TRBJ2-1
D: TRBD1
size: .
CDR3: CATSGTGGLDEQFF
DNA: TGTGCCACCTCCGGGACAGGGGGTCTGGATGAGCAGTTCTTC

V: TRBV6-5
J: TRBJ1-1
D: TRBD1
size: .
CDR3: CASSYTRTGVETEAFF
DNA: TGTGCCAGCAGTTACACCAGGACAGGAGTAGAGACTGAAGCTTTCTTT

V: TRBV6-1
J: TRBJ1-1
D: .
size: .
CDR3: CASTEGVNTEAFF
DNA: TGTGCCAGCACTGAAGGAGTGAACACTGAAGCTTTCTTT

V: TRBV6-1
J: TRBJ1-3
D: .
size: .
CDR3: CASSEALGNTIYF
DNA: TGTGCCAGCAGTGAAGCACTCGGAAACACCATATATTTT

V: TRBV12-3/TRBV12-4
J: TRBJ1-5
D: .
size: .
CDR3: CASSLLSNQPQHF
DNA: TGTGCCAGCAGTTTACTGAGCAATCAGCCCCAGCATTTT

V: TRBV9
J: TRBJ1-3
D: .
size: .
CDR3: CASSEQGTSSGNTIYF
DNA: TGTGCCAGCAGCGAACAGGGCACCTCCTCTGGAAACACCATATATTTT

V: TRBV7-9
J: TRBJ1-3
D: .
size: .
CDR3: CASSLGGGNTIYF
DNA: TGTGCCAGCAGCTTAGGGGGTGGAAACACCATATATTTT

V: TRBV6-1
J: TRBJ1-6
D: TRBD1
size: few
CDR3: CASSEAWQGANSPLHF
DNA: TGTGCCAGCAGTGAAGCGTGGCAGGGGGCTAATTCACCCCTCCACTTT

V: TRBV7-6
J: TRBJ2-3
D: .
size: .
CDR3: CASSLVAGPDTQYF
DNA: TGTGCCAGCAGCTTAGTGGCCGGCCCGGATACGCAGTATTTT

V: TRBV6-4
J: TRBJ2-3
D: TRBD2
size: .
CDR3: CASSTSGGTDTQYF
DNA: TGTGCCAGCAGTACTAGCGGGGGCACAGATACGCAGTATTTT

V: TRBV3-1/TRBV3-2
J: TRBJ1-5
D: .
size: .
CDR3: CASSQRTGTGNQPQHF
DNA: TGTGCCAGCAGCCAACGAACAGGGACGGGCAATCAGCCCCAGCATTTT

V: TRBV10-3
J: TRBJ1-2
D: .
size: .
CDR3: CAISDVGGSNYGYTF
DNA: TGTGCCATCAGTGATGTTGGGGGCTCTAACTATGGCTACACCTTC

V: TRBV27
J: TRBJ1-2
D: .
size: few
CDR3: CASSLSRGGADGYTF
DNA: TGTGCCAGCAGTTTATCGCGGGGAGGGGCTGATGGCTACACCTTC

V: TRBV18
J: TRBJ1-4
D: .
size: once
CDR3: CASSPPNPGPNEKLFF
DNA: TGTGCCAGCTCACCACCGAATCCAGGGCCTAATGAAAAACTGTTTTTT

V: TRBV6-2/TRBV6-3
J: TRBJ1-2
D: .
size: once
CDR3: CASSSGTQANYGYTF
DNA: TGTGCCAGCAGTTCCGGAACCCAAGCTAACTATGGCTACACCTTC

V: TRBV14
J: TRBJ2-7
D: .
size: .
CDR3: CASSYGTHSYEQYF
DNA: TGTGCCAGCAGCTACGGGACCCATTCCTACGAGCAGTACTTC

V: TRBV19
J: TRBJ2-1
D: TRBD2
size: .
CDR3: CASNPGEGYNEQFF
DNA: TGTGCCAGTAACCCGGGGGAGGGCTACAATGAGCAGTTCTTC

V: TRBV5-4
J: TRBJ2-1
D: .
size: .
CDR3: CASSLGGTGPRSSYNEQFF
DNA: TGTGCCAGCAGCTTGGGGGGGACTGGACCCAGGTCATCCTACAATGAGCAGTTCTTC

V: TRBV6-5
J: TRBJ1-1
D: .
size: .
CDR3: CASNIWAQGTTEAFF
DNA: TGTGCCAGCAATATTTGGGCACAGGGTACCACTGAAGCTTTCTTT

V: TRBV7-9
J: TRBJ2-3
D: TRBD1
size: .
CDR3: CASSLTGASSTDTQYF
DNA: TGTGCCAGCAGCTTAACAGGGGCGAGTAGCACAGATACGCAGTATTTT

V: TRBV19
J: TRBJ1-1
D: .
size: .
CDR3: CASSISPDTEAFF
DNA: TGTGCCAGTAGTATCTCTCCGGACACTGAAGCTTTCTTT